This TCR beta chain was found in a study of T-cell reconstitution after alpha-beta-depleted transplantation in children. Study-level points and caveats: The main origin of T-cell counts and diversity one year after transplant was newly produced T cells.

Trimming at V came to 7 bases and at J to 0 bases, leaving 6 bases not matched to a gene. The CDR3 length is 15 residues. CDR1 is SQVTM, CDR2 ANQGSEA, per germline. Construction of the TCRbeta library involved unique molecular identifiers. MiXCR was run by TCRdb on the PCR reads, yielding one entry per CDR3 protein. The sample consists of fewer than 150,000 distinct CDR3 sequences, about a tenth of them appearing once. To note about this clonotype: The antigen is unknown.

The chain employs TRBV29-1 and TRBJ2-7, with TRBD2 identical over 13 bases. The input for sequencing was PBMCs, mostly from graft donor cells, taken 180 days after TCRalphabeta/CD19-depleted stem cell transplant. This TCR came from a girl under two years old who had a stem cell transplant for combined immunodeficiency, so the T cells may come from the graft donor. The CDR3 region has the DNA TGCAGCGCCGCACTAGCGGGAGGGCCCTCCTACGAGCAGTACTTC. Protein sequence: CSAALAGGPSYEQYF.